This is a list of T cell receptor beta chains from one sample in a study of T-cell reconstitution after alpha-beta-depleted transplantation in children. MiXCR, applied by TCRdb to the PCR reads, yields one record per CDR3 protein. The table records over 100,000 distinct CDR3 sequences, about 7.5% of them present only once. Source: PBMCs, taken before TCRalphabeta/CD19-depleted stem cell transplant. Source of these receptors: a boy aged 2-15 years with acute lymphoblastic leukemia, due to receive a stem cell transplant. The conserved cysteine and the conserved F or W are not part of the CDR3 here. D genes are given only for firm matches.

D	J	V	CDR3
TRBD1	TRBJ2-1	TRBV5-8	ASSLGQGHNEQF
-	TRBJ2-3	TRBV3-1	ASSQVAGRTDTQY
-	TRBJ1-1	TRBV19	ASSGQVVMNTEAF
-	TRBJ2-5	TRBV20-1	SARDQRAGSQETQY
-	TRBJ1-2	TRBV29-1	SVAPFIKEIRHYGYT
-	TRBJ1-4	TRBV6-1	ASSPMVTTNEKLF
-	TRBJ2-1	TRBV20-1	SARDTLTGYNEQF
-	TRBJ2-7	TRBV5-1	ASASDGAYEQY
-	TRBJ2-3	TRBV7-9	ASSPGRNTQY
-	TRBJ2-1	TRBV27	ASSSQGGWGNEQF
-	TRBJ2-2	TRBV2	ASSVFWDTGELF
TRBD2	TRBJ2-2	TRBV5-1	ASSFPSGGTGELF
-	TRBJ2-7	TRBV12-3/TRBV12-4	ASRRDGSSYEQY
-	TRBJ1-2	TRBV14	ASSQRAGQTNYGYT
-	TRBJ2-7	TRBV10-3	AISDGLSYEQY
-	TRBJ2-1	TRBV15	ATSPETGSYNEQF
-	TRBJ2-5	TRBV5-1	ASSLIGETQY
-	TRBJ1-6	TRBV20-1	SASRQSRGTNSPLH
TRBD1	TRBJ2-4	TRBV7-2	ASSPTGTGGFPQY
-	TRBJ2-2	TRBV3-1	ASSQGINTGELF
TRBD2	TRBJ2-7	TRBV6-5	ASSQGPPGLALYEQY
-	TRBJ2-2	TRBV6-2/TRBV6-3	ASRLTPAGVDGELF
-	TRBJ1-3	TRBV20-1	SAWKDTSGNTIY
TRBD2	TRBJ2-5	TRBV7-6	ASSFLSRLAPGETQY
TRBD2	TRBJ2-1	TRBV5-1	ASSRLAGGSSYNEQF
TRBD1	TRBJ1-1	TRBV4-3	ASSQEGQGGVEAF
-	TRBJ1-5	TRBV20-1	SARDLLRDGQPQH
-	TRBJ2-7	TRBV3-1	ASSINPRGEQY
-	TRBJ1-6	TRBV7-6	ASSAATQRNSPLH
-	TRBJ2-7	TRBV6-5	ASSPRTSSYEQY
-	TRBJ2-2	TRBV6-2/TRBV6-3	ASSDSVAGELF
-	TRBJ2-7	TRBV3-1	ASSPDGPYEQY
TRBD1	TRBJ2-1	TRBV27	ASSSNRGWSYNEQF
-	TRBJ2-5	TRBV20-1	SAVGSAETQY
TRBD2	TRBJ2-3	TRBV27	ASSRTTGGPTDTQY
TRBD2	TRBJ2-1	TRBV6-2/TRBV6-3	ASSSLLAGEQF
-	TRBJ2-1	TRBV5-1	ASSLALVNNEQF
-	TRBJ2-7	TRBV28	ASSLRVSGTRYEQY
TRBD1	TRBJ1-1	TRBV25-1	ASSEPRGRGTEAF
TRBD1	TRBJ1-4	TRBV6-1	ASSGGQGNEKLF
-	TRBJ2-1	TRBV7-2	ASSLAGGLGEQF
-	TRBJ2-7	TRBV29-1	SVAVVDRSSYEQY
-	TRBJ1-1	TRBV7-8	ASSRDGGAEAF
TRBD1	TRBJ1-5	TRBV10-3	AISQPGQSNQPQH
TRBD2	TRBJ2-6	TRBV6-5	ASSYPRLAGDSGANVLT
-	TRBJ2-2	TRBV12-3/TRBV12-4	ASSLALNTGELF
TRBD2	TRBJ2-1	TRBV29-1	SVGVGGVGEQF